One and the same sample provided the 23 T cell receptor beta chains below, sequenced in a study of cytomegalovirus exposure and HLA in healthy donors. Vbeta (60) and Jbeta (13) primers were used in the PCR. Generated by immunoSEQ multiplex PCR, the TCRdb table keeps only in-frame clones and is missing some. Of about 230,000 clones listed, roughly 81% are singletons. The sequencing input was PBMCs. These receptors were obtained from a girl aged 2-10 years in good health and CMV-seronegative.

The J gene is TRBJ1-3, the V gene TRBV6-7, with TRBD1 matching over 9 bases. TRBV6-7 is assigned to the ORF class and has an uncertain function. The CDR3 loop spans 15 amino acids. J was trimmed by 2 bases and V by 6 bases; bases with no gene match: 5. The CDR3 coding sequence is TGTGCCAGCAGGAAGCACAGGGGGCCTGGAAACACCATATATTTT. Amino acids: CASRKHRGPGNTIYF.

The gene calls are TRBV20-1 and TRBJ1-2; D remains ambiguous. The germline gives CDR1 DFQATT, CDR2 SNEGSKA (reference sequence). CDR3 length: 11 amino acids. Between the trimmed V and J ends, which lost 4 bases and 4 bases, there was a span of 7 bases. The CDR3 DNA follows: TGCAGTGCTACCCTCGGCTATGGCTACACCTTC. Encoded protein: CSATLGYGYTF.

The rearrangement joins TRBV19 to TRBJ1-1; TRBD1 is a possible D gene (6 bases). CDR3 length equals 15 residues. Looked up from germline, CDR1 is LNHDA and CDR2 is SQIVND (reference sequence). Trimming took off 5 bases at V and 3 bases at J, with 16 bases between the two ends. The CDR3 reads CASSFRQASDTEAFF. The CDR3, as DNA: TGTGCCAGTAGTTTCAGACAGGCATCTGACACTGAAGCTTTCTTT.

The rearrangement links TRBV30 to TRBJ2-1, with 7 bases fitting TRBD2. With V trimmed by 0 bases and J by 3 bases, 14 bases remained unmatched. The CDR3 runs 18 residues. Germline-derived CDR1 and CDR2 are GTSNPN and SVGIG (reference sequence). CDR3 DNA sequence: TGTGCCTGGAGTGTACCCCGCTTCCTAGCGGACCTCTACAATGAGCAGTTCTTC. Amino acids: CAWSVPRFLADLYNEQFF.

CDR3 sequence (DNA): TGCGCCAGCAGGGGATTAGGGACAGGAGAAGAAAAACTGTTTTTT. It encodes CASRGLGTGEEKLFF. The chain is built from TRBV4-1 and TRBJ1-4; TRBD1 matches 8 bases. The CDR3 totals 15 residues. Losses at the gene ends were 6 bases for V and 8 bases for J; bases not matched to a gene: 11. Germline V CDR1 and CDR2: MGHRA, YSYEKL.

For this clone: Germline and junction disagree at one end, which may indicate a read error. The CDR3 reads CVSSFYSGTSVTYEQYF. For the CDR3, the DNA is TGTGTCAGCAGCTTTTACTCGGGGACTAGCGTTACCTACGAGCAGTACTTC. The chain has TRBV5-4 and TRBJ2-7; 10 bases match TRBD2. From germline, CDR1 is SGHNT and CDR2 YYREEE (reference sequence). The CDR3 sequence is 17 residues long.

The rearrangement uses TRBV6-1 and TRBJ2-7, with 8 positions matching TRBD2. This CDR3 is 15 amino acids long. Losses at the gene ends were 9 bases for V and 5 bases for J; bases not matched to a gene: 15. Germline V gene lookup returns CDR1 MNHNS and CDR2 SASEGT. The CDR3 loop is CASSRREARSHEQYF. The CDR3, as DNA: TGTGCCAGTTCCCGGCGGGAGGCCAGGAGCCACGAGCAGTACTTC.

The rearrangement uses TRBV4-2 and TRBJ2-7, with 9 bases matching TRBD2. This CDR3 comprises 15 residues. Losses at the gene ends were 0 bases for V and 2 bases for J; bases not matched to a gene: 2. Germline CDR1 is LGHNA and CDR2 is YNFKEQ. DNA of the CDR3: TGTGCCAGCAGCCAAGAGGGACTAGCAACCTACGAGCAGTACTTC. The encoded protein is CASSQEGLATYEQYF.

J is TRBJ1-5 and V is TRBV6-6; D not resolved. The V and J ends lost 2 bases and 5 bases respectively, with 10 bases between them. This CDR3 has 14 amino acids. In germline, CDR1 is MNHNY, CDR2 SVGAGI (reference sequence). Here the CDR3 DNA reads TGTGCCAGCAGTTACCCCAGGACTGATCAGCCCCAGCATTTT. This codes for CASSYPRTDQPQHF.

The chain combines TRBV5-1 with TRBJ2-7, with 10 positions matching TRBD2. The CDR3 sequence is 14 residues long. V gave up 2 bases and J gave up 2 bases; unmatched junction bases: 1. CDR1 and CDR2 from the germline V gene are SGHRS and YFSETQ. Written as DNA, the CDR3 is TGCGCCAGCAGCTTCCTAGCGGGGGCCTACGAGCAGTACTTC. As protein: CASSFLAGAYEQYF.

The V and J genes are TRBV6-6 and TRBJ2-7; 7 bases match TRBD1. Germline lookup yields CDR1 MNHNY and CDR2 SVGAGI (reference sequence). Trimming cost V 7 bases and J 5 bases; bases outside gene matches: 5. The CDR3 sequence is 12 residues long. The CDR3 protein is CASKGQANEQYF. CDR3 DNA: TGTGCCAGCAAAGGACAGGCGAACGAGCAGTACTTC.

The genes are TRBV18 and TRBJ1-3, with D possibly TRBD1 on 6 matching bases. Trimming took 3 bases from V and 0 from J, leaving 6 bases between them. The CDR3 totals 14 residues. The germline gives CDR1 KGHSH, CDR2 LQKENI. The CDR3 DNA reads TGTGCCAGCTCACCGGGGGCCTCTGGAAACACCATATATTTT. Its translation is CASSPGASGNTIYF.

The chain carries TRBV29-1 and TRBJ1-2; D possibly corresponds to TRBD1 (6 bases). The germline CDR1 and CDR2 sequences are SQVTM and ANQGSEA. V was shortened by 6 bases and J by 9 bases, with 17 bases between the two germline ends. The CDR3 consists of 12 residues. This CDR3 reads CSVTDSWERYTF. As DNA, the CDR3 is TGCAGCGTCACGGACAGTTGGGAACGCTACACCTTC.

The V gene is TRBV11-2, the J gene TRBJ1-5; 7 nucleotides agree with TRBD1. The CDR3 runs to 19 residues. Germline V gives CDR1 SGHAT, CDR2 FQNNGV. The V and J ends lost 6 bases and 0 bases, in that order; junction bases with no gene match: 17. The CDR3 DNA reads as TGTGCCAGCAGTCCTACGGACAGGATTAAGGGACATAGCAATCAGCCCCAGCATTTT. It yields the protein CASSPTDRIKGHSNQPQHF. Filled out from reference TRBV11-2 and TRBJ1-5, the complete variable domain reads EAGVAQSPRYKIIEKRQSVAFWCNPISGHATLYWYQQILGQGPKLLIQFQNNGVVDDSQLPKDRFSAERLKGVDSTLKIQPAKLEDSAVYLCASSPTDRIKGHSNQPQHFGDGTRLSIL.

This clone was picked up a small number of times. The chain uses TRBV5-1 and TRBJ2-7, with unresolved D. The germline V gene has CDR1 SGHRS and CDR2 YFSETQ. The CDR3 is 15 amino acids. The germline V and J ends were trimmed by 0 bases and 2 bases, with 12 bases remaining between them. CDR3: CASSLDSGFAYEQYF. The CDR3 DNA reads as TGCGCCAGCAGCTTGGATTCGGGTTTCGCCTACGAGCAGTACTTC.

This clone was seen a few times. The chain couples TRBV2 to TRBJ2-5; 7 bases line up with TRBD1. V lost 11 bases to trimming and J lost 5 bases; unmatched junction nucleotides: 8. This CDR3 is 12 amino acids long. Germline V lookup: CDR1 SNHLY, CDR2 FYNNEI. CDR3 sequence (DNA): TGTGCCGGTAACAGGGGCGCGGAGACCCAGTACTTC. Its protein product is CAGNRGAETQYF.

This chain joins TRBV5-3 and TRBJ2-7; tentative D call: TRBD1 (5 bases). TRBV5-3 is placed among ORFs of uncertain function. Trimming pared 2 bases from V and 6 bases from J, leaving 9 bases between. This CDR3 is 12 amino acids long. This CDR3 is CARSLTGAEQYF. In DNA form, the CDR3 reads TGTGCCAGAAGCTTAACAGGTGCCGAGCAGTACTTC.

The count of this clone is one. This chain links TRBV19 with TRBJ2-5, with D perhaps TRBD2 (6 bases). The CDR3 is 14 amino acids. Trimming took 3 bases from V and 1 from J, leaving 9 bases between them. Germline CDR1 is LNHDA and CDR2 is SQIVND (reference sequence). CDR3 DNA: TGTGCCAGTAGTATGTGGGGACTCCAAGAGACCCAGTACTTC. It encodes CASSMWGLQETQYF.

This clone was detected a few times. The genes are TRBV15 and TRBJ1-1; D remains ambiguous. CDR1 and CDR2 from the germline V gene are LNHNV and YYDKDF (reference sequence). This CDR3 region has 13 residues. The V gene lost 0 bases and the J gene lost 10 bases, with 12 bases spanning the gap. The CDR3 sequence: CATSRDPAGIAFF. The CDR3 nucleotides are TGTGCCACCAGCAGAGATCCGGCGGGAATAGCTTTCTTT. Using reference TRBV15 and TRBJ1-1 for the parts outside the CDR3, the full variable domain is DAMVIQNPRYQVTQFGKPVTLSCSQTLNHNVMYWYQQKSSQAPKLLFHYYDKDFNNEADTPDNFQSRRPNTSFCFLDIRSPGLGDTAMYLCATSRDPAGIAFFGQGTRLTVV.

V usage is TRBV20-1 and J usage is TRBJ2-7, with a possible D match to TRBD1 (5 bases). Looked up from germline, CDR1 is DFQATT and CDR2 is SNEGSKA (reference sequence). Trimming left V 5 bases short and J 9 bases short, with 11 bases between. This CDR3 region has 10 residues. CDR3: CSALGRGQYF. The DNA of the CDR3 is TGCAGTGCTCTGGGGCGCGGGCAGTACTTC.

The genes are TRBV7-9 and TRBJ2-7; 8 bases fit TRBD2. The V gene's germline CDR1 is SEHNR and CDR2 FQNEAQ (reference sequence). The CDR3 runs to 14 residues. Trimming at V came to 5 bases and at J to 4 bases, leaving 7 bases not matched to a gene. The CDR3 sequence is CASSRSGGLYEQYF. In DNA, the CDR3 is TGTGCCAGCAGCCGAAGCGGGGGTCTTTACGAGCAGTACTTC. Complete variable domain (other parts from reference TRBV7-9 and TRBJ2-7): DTGVSQNPRHKITKRGQNVTFRCDPISEHNRLYWYRQTLGQGPEFLTYFQNEAQLEKSRLLSDRFSAERPKGSFSTLEIQRTEQGDSAMYLCASSRSGGLYEQYFGPGTRLTVT.

The J gene is TRBJ2-3, the V gene TRBV6-1, with D maybe TRBD2 (5 bases). With 7 bases removed from V and 1 base from J, the gap between germline ends came to 15 bases. Germline V gives CDR1 MNHNS, CDR2 SASEGT. This CDR3 contains 15 residues. In nucleotides, the CDR3 is TGTGCCAGCAAGACTATCCTCGGCGGCACAGATACGCAGTATTTT. Translating it yields CASKTILGGTDTQYF.

The CDR3 spells CASSLRQTTEAFF. The CDR3, as DNA: TGTGCCAGCAGCTTAAGACAGACCACTGAAGCTTTCTTT. This chain connects TRBV7-6 to TRBJ1-1; D may be TRBD1 (5 bases). V lost 2 bases and J 4 bases, leaving 8 bases between the germline ends. The CDR3 sequence is 13 residues long. CDR1 is SGHVS and CDR2 is FNYEAQ in the germline V gene.